This TCR beta chain was identified in a study of control samples from healthy donors and cancer patients. Assay: immunoSEQ multiplex PCR; the TCRdb copy retains only in-frame clones and omits some. This table has around 130,000 clones, around 93% appearing once. V lost 3 bases to trimming and J lost 8 bases, with 9 bases between them. The length of the CDR3 is 12 residues. Material: blood. The receptor comes from a young man in good health. The V gene is TRBV12-3 or TRBV12-4, the J gene TRBJ2-3, with a possible D match to TRBD2 (5 bases). The CDR3 nucleotides are TGTGCCAGCAGTTTGGACGGGGTTACGCAGTATTTT. Translation gives CASSLDGVTQYF.